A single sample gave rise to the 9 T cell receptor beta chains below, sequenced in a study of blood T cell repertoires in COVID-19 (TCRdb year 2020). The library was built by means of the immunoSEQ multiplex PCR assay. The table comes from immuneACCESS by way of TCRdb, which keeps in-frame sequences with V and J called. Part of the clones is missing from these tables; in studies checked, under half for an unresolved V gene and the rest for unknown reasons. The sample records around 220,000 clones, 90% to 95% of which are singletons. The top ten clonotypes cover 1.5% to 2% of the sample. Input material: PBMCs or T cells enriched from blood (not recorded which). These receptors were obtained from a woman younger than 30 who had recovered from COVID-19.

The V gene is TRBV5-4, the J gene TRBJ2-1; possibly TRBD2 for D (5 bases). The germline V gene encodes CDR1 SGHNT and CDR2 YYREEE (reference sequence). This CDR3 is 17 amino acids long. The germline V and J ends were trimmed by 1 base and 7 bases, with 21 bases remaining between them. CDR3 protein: CASSLSLRTQRGNEQFF. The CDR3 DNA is TGTGCCAGCAGCTTGTCACTTCGGACTCAGCGAGGAAATGAGCAGTTCTTC.

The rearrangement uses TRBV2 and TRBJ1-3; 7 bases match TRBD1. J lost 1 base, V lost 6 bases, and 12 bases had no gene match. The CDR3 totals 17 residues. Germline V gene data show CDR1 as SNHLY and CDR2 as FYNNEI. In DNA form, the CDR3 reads TGTGCCAGCAGGGAAAGACAGGGTTGGGTTTCTGGAAACACCATATATTTT. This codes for CASRERQGWVSGNTIYF. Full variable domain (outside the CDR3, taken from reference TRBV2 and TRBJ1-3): EPEVTQTPSHQVTQMGQEVILRCVPISNHLYFYWYRQILGQKVEFLVSFYNNEISEKSEIFDDQFSVERPDGSNFTLKIRSTKLEDSAMYFCASRERQGWVSGNTIYFGEGSWLTVV.

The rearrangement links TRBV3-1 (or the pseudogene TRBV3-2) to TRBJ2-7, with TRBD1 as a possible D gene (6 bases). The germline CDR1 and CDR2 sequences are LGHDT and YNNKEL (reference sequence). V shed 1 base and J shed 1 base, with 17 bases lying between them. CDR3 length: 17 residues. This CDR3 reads CASSQAMGALISYEQYF. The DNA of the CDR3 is TGTGCCAGCAGCCAAGCCATGGGGGCCCTAATTTCCTACGAGCAGTACTTC.

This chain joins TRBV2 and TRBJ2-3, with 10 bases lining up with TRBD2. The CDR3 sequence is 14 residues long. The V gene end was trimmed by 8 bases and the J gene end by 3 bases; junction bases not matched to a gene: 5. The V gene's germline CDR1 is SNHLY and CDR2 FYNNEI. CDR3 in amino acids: CASLAGGWTDTQYF. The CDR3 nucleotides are TGTGCCAGCTTAGCGGGAGGTTGGACAGATACGCAGTATTTT.

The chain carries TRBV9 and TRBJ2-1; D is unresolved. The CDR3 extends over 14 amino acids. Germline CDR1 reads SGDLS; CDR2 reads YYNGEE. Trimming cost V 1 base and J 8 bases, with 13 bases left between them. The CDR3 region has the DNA TGTGCCAGCAGCGTACTAGGAGCCTGGGATGAGCAGTTCTTC. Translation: CASSVLGAWDEQFF.

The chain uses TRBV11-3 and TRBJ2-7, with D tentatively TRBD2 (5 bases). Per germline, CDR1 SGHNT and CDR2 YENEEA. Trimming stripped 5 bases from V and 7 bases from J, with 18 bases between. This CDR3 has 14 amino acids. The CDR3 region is CASSRRGTSGEQYF. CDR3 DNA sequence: TGTGCCAGCAGCCGACGGGGAACTTCGGGGGAGCAGTACTTC.

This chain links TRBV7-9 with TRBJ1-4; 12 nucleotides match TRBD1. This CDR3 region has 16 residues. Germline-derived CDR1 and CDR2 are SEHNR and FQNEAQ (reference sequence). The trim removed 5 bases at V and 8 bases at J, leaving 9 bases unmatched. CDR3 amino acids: CASSAGTGGFGEKLFF. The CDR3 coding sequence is TGTGCCAGCAGCGCCGGGACAGGGGGCTTTGGGGAAAAACTGTTTTTT.

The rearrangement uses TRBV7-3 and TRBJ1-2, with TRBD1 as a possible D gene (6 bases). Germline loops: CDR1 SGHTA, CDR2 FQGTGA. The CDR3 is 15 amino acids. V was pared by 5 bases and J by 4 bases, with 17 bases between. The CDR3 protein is CASSPRGGGVYGYTF. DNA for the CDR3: TGTGCCAGCAGCCCCCGCGGGGGGGGCGTCTATGGCTACACCTTC.

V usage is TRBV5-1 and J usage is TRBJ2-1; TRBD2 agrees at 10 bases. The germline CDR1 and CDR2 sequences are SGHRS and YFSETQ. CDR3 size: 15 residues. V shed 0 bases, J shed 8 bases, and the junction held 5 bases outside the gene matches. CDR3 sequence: CASSLGTSGFYEQFF. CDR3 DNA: TGCGCCAGCAGCTTGGGGACTAGCGGTTTCTATGAGCAGTTCTTC. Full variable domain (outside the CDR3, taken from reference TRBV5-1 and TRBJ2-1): KAGVTQTPRYLIKTRGQQVTLSCSPISGHRSVSWYQQTPGQGLQFLFEYFSETQRNKGNFPGRFSGRQFSNSRSEMNVSTLELGDSALYLCASSLGTSGFYEQFFGPGTRLTVL.